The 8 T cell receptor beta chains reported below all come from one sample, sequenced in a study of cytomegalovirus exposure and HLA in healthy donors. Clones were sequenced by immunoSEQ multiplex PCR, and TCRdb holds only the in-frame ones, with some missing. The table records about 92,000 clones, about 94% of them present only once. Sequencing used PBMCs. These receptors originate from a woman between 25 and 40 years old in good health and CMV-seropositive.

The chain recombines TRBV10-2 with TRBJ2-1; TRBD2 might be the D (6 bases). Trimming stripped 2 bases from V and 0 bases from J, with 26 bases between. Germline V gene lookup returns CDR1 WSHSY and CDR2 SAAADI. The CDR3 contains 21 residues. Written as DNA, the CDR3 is TGCGCCAGCAGTGAGGGTTACCCGGGGGAGGCCCCTACGAGCTCCTACAATGAGCAGTTCTTC. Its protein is CASSEGYPGEAPTSSYNEQFF.

The CDR3 coding sequence is TGTGCCTGGACGGGAGTTGGTGACATTCAGTACTTC. Encoded protein: CAWTGVGDIQYF. The chain recombines TRBV30 with TRBJ2-4, with a possible D match to TRBD2 (6 bases). Germline CDR1 is GTSNPN and CDR2 is SVGIG (reference sequence). The CDR3 length is 12 residues. Trimming cost V 4 bases and J 8 bases, with 12 bases left between them.

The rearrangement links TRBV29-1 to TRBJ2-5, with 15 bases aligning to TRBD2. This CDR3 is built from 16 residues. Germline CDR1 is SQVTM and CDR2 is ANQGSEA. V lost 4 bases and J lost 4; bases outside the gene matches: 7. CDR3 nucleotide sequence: TGCAGCGTTGCCGGACTAGCGGGAGGGTTTGGAGAGACCCAGTACTTC. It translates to CSVAGLAGGFGETQYF.

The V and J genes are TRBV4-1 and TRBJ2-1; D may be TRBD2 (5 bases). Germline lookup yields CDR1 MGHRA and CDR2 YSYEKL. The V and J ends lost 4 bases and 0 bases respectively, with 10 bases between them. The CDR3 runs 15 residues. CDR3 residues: CASSPRRDSYNEQFF. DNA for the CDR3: TGCGCCAGCAGCCCCCGCCGGGACTCCTACAATGAGCAGTTCTTC.

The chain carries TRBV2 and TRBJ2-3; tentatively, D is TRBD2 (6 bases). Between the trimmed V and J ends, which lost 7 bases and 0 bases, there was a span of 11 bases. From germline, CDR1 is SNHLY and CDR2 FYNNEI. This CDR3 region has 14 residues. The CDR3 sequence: CASKEGTSTDTQYF. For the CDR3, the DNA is TGTGCCAGCAAGGAGGGAACTAGCACAGATACGCAGTATTTT.

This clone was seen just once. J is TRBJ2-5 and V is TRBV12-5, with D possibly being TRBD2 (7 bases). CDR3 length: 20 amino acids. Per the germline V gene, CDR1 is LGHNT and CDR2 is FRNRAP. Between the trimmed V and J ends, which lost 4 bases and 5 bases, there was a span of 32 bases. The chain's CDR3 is CASGCPSCGPSEGGVETQYF. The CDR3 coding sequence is TGTGCTAGTGGTTGCCCCTCGTGTGGTCCTAGCGAAGGGGGGGTGGAGACCCAGTACTTC.

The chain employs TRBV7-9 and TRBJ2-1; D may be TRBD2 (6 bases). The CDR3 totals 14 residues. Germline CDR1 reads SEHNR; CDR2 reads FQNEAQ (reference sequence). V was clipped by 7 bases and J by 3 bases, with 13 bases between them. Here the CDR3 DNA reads TGTGCCAGCACCAAGCGGGTAATCTACAATGAGCAGTTCTTC. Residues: CASTKRVIYNEQFF.

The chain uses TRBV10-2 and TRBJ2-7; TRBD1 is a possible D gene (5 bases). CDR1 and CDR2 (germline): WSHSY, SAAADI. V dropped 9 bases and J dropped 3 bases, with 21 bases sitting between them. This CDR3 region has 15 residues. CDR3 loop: CASRPPTVPHYEQYF. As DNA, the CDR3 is TGCGCCAGTAGACCTCCGACAGTGCCCCACTACGAGCAGTACTTC.